This T cell receptor beta chain stems from a study of cytomegalovirus exposure and HLA in healthy donors. The wider study: Per a later analysis, the 666 first-cohort and some 110 validation repertoires shared one platform.

The CDR3 extends over 13 amino acids. Trimming took 5 bases from V and 6 from J; bases not matched to a gene: 7. Germline CDR1 SQVTM, CDR2 ANQGSEA. Measured with immunoSEQ multiplex PCR; TCRdb has only the in-frame clones, and not every one. The repertoire has 150,000 or so clones, around 93% of them found once; the top ten carry less than 2%. The source material was PBMCs. This sequence joins TRBV29-1 and TRBJ2-7; 10 nucleotides agree with TRBD1. The clonotype originates from a man younger than 30 in good health and CMV-seropositive. CDR3 protein: CSVFSTGGLEQYF. In nucleotides, the CDR3 is TGCAGCGTTTTCTCGACAGGGGGCCTCGAGCAGTACTTC.